The clone carrying this T cell receptor beta chain was counted only a few times. This sample is drawn from a study of blood T cell repertoires in COVID-19. Overall study context: The United States, Italy and Spain were the sources of the acute and convalescent COVID-19 samples.

Per the germline V gene, CDR1 is SGHAT and CDR2 is FQNNGV. The V and J ends lost 0 bases and 4 bases respectively, with 10 bases between them. The CDR3 covers 15 residues. Original data processing: For nucleated cells, counts were estimated from reference gene primer amplification. Here immunoSEQ multiplex PCR was the method, and the copy in TCRdb shows in-frame clones only, minus some. That table furnishes V, J and clone size, whereas the DNA furnished D and trimming. Of approximately 210,000 clones listed, approximately 82% are singletons. This receptor was identified in a woman in her 50s with acute or convalescent COVID-19. This rearrangement joins TRBV11-2 to TRBJ1-5; no reliable D call. Sequencing was done on a sample of peripheral blood. The CDR3 region is CASSLDYGFNQPQHF. CDR3 coding DNA: TGTGCCAGCAGCTTAGATTACGGTTTTAATCAGCCCCAGCATTTT.